This TCR beta chain was obtained from a study of T cells after yellow fever vaccination. Study as a whole: SMART-Seq v4 Ultra Low Input served to prepare low-cell-number fractions. Findings of the study overall: Clones from primary vaccination mostly reappeared after the booster (about 97% CD4, approximately 86% CD8). Although the secondary response was weaker, it peaked faster, at day 5 versus 15. FACS-sorted repertoires might harbor abundant contaminating clonotypes from the bulk population.

A single record per CDR3 protein comes from TCRdb applying MiXCR to the 5' RACE reads. The table records about 220,000 distinct CDR3 sequences, approximately 3% of them present only once. Germline trimming cut 6 bases from V and 5 bases from J; bases unmatched to any gene: 9. The CDR3 contains 15 residues. Germline loops: CDR1 LGHDT, CDR2 YNNKEL (reference sequence). This clonotype has a count of ten or more. The target antigen is unknown. This receptor was obtained from a man aged 18 to 30 who received the YFV17D yellow fever vaccine. Sequencing used CD4+ T cells sorted from PBMCs, obtained 10 days after the yellow fever booster vaccination. The chain is built from TRBV3-1 and TRBJ2-1; 8 nucleotides agree with TRBD1. CDR3 loop: CASSLGQAFHNEQFF. The CDR3 bases are TGTGCCAGCAGTCTGGGACAGGCTTTCCACAATGAGCAGTTCTTC.